Described below is a single T cell receptor (beta chain) sequence and its context. In the original workflow: Amplifying reference gene primers gave estimates of nucleated cell counts. Produced via immunoSEQ multiplex PCR; TCRdb's table is partial and in-frame only. V and J calls and clone size are those listed in that table; D and trimming were worked out from the DNA. Of roughly 330,000 clones in the sample, more than 70% are singletons; the top ten hold approximately 1.1%. This record comes from a study of blood T cell repertoires in COVID-19. In the study overall: PBMCs, B-cell-depleted T cells, or T cells were the source of the cDNA or gDNA that made up the material.

This CDR3 has 15 residues. Trimming removed 1 base from V and 0 bases from J, with 9 bases in between. Germline values: CDR1 SGHTA, CDR2 FQGNSA. Sequenced: peripheral blood. V usage is TRBV7-2 and J usage is TRBJ2-5; maybe TRBD2 (6 bases). The receptor's source is a woman aged 45-65 years with acute or convalescent COVID-19. The CDR3 nucleotides read TGTGCCAGCAGCTTAGTCGGGGACTACCAAGAGACCCAGTACTTC. As protein: CASSLVGDYQETQYF.